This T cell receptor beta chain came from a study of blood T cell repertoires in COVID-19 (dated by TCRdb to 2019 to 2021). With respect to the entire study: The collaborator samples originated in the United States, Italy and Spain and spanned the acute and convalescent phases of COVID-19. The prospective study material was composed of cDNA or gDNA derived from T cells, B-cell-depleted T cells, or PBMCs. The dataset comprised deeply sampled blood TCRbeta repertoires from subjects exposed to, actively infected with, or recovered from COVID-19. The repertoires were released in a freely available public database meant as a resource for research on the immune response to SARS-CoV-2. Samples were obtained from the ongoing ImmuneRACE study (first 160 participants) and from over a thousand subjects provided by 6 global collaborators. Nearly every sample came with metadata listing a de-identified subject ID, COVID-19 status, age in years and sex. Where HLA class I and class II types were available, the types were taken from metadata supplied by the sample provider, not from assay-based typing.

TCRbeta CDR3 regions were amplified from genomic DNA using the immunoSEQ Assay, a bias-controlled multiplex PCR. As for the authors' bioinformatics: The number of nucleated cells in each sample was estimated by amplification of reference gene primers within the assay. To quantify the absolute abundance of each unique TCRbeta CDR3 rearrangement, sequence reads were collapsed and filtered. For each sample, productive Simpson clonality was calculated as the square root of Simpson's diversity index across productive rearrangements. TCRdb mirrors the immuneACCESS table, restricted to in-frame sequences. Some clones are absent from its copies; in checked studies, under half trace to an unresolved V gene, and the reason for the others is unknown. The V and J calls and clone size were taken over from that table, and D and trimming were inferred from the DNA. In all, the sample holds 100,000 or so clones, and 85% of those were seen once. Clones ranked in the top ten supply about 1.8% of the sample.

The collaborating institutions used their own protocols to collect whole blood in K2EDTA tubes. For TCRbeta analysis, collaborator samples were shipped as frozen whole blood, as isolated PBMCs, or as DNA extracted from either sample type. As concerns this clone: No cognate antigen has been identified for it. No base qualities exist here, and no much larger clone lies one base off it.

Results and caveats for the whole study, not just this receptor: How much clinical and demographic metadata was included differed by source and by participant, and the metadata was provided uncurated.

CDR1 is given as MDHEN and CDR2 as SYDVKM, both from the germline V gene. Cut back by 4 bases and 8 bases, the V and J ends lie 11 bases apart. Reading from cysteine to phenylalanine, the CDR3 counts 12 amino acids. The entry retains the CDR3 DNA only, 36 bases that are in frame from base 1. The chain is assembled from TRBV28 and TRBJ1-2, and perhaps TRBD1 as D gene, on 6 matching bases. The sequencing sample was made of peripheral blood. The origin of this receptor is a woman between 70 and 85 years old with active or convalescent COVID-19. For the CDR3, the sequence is CASSSGVKGYTF. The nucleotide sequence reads TGTGCCAGCAGTTCAGGGGTGAAAGGCTACACCTTC.